The rows below give T cell receptor beta chains drawn from one sample of a study of cytomegalovirus exposure and HLA in healthy donors. The method was immunoSEQ multiplex PCR; TCRdb's version includes in-frame clones alone and lacks a portion of them. There are under 150,000 clones in the sample; 75% to 85% occur only once, and 1.8% lies in the top ten. Sequencing was done on a sample of PBMCs. These receptors all stem from a female donor in good health and CMV-seropositive. Each CDR3 is given with its conserved first and last residue. A D gene is named only where the DNA matches it firmly. Clone size is stated in some rows and not others, as once, few, many or a class when expanded.

CDR3 DNA: TGCAGCGTTGTGGATCTGACTTACAATGAGCAGTTCTTC
CDR3 protein: CSVVDLTYNEQFF
V gene: TRBV29-1
J gene: TRBJ2-1
clone size: -
D gene: -

CDR3 DNA: TGTGCCAGCTCACTCCCAGAACAGTACCAAGAGACCCAGTACTTC
CDR3 protein: CASSLPEQYQETQYF
V gene: TRBV18
J gene: TRBJ2-5
clone size: -
D gene: -

CDR3 DNA: TGTGCCAGCAGTGGGGACAGGAGGAAGACCCAGTACTTC
CDR3 protein: CASSGDRRKTQYF
V gene: TRBV2
J gene: TRBJ2-5
clone size: few
D gene: TRBD1

CDR3 DNA: TGTGCCAGCAGCAATAGGACAGCGGAAGAGACCCAGTACTTC
CDR3 protein: CASSNRTAEETQYF
V gene: TRBV11-2
J gene: TRBJ2-5
clone size: -
D gene: -

CDR3 DNA: TGCGCCAGCAGCCACATAGGGGCCTACAATGAGCAGTTCTTC
CDR3 protein: CASSHIGAYNEQFF
V gene: TRBV5-1
J gene: TRBJ2-1
clone size: -
D gene: -

CDR3 DNA: TGCAGCGTTGAAGAACAGGGAAGGACCCAGCATTTT
CDR3 protein: CSVEEQGRTQHF
V gene: TRBV29-1
J gene: TRBJ1-5
clone size: once
D gene: -

CDR3 DNA: TGTGCCACCCCAACGGGAGGTTCACCCTTATACGAGCAGTACTTC
CDR3 protein: CATPTGGSPLYEQYF
V gene: TRBV19
J gene: TRBJ2-7
clone size: -
D gene: TRBD2

CDR3 DNA: TGTGCCAGCAGCCAAAGTGGGACTAGCGGGAGGAGGAAGGACTTC
CDR3 protein: CASSQSGTSGRRKDF
V gene: TRBV5-4
J gene: TRBJ2-7
clone size: -
D gene: TRBD2

CDR3 DNA: TGTGCCAGCAGCTTGGACAGGGGGAACTATGGCTACACCTTC
CDR3 protein: CASSLDRGNYGYTF
V gene: TRBV5-6
J gene: TRBJ1-2
clone size: -
D gene: TRBD1

CDR3 DNA: TGTGCCAGCAGCCTCGACGGGGGCTACACCTTC
CDR3 protein: CASSLDGGYTF
V gene: TRBV4-2
J gene: TRBJ1-2
clone size: -
D gene: -

CDR3 DNA: TGTGCCAGCAGAGCAGGGGAATTCGGCAATCAGCCCCAGCATTTT
CDR3 protein: CASRAGEFGNQPQHF
V gene: TRBV28
J gene: TRBJ1-5
clone size: -
D gene: -

CDR3 DNA: TGTGCCAGCTCACTGTCCGGTGACATTAGAGACACCATATATTTT
CDR3 protein: CASSLSGDIRDTIYF
V gene: TRBV18
J gene: TRBJ1-3
clone size: -
D gene: -

CDR3 DNA: TGTGCCAGCTACACCCCAGGGGTCCTGGATGTCGAGCAGTACTTC
CDR3 protein: CASYTPGVLDVEQYF
V gene: TRBV28
J gene: TRBJ2-7
clone size: -
D gene: -

CDR3 DNA: TGTGCCAGCAGCCGAGGAGACTCGGACACCATATATTTT
CDR3 protein: CASSRGDSDTIYF
V gene: TRBV7-7
J gene: TRBJ1-3
clone size: -
D gene: -

CDR3 DNA: TGTGCCTGGAGTGTCGCATACTTACGGGACTCCCAGGGTGAGCAGTTCTTC
CDR3 protein: CAWSVAYLRDSQGEQFF
V gene: TRBV30
J gene: TRBJ2-1
clone size: -
D gene: -

CDR3 DNA: TGTGCCAGCAGCATGAGGGGGGGAGGTTCCTACAATGAGCAGTTCTTC
CDR3 protein: CASSMRGGGSYNEQFF
V gene: TRBV7-3
J gene: TRBJ2-1
clone size: few
D gene: -

CDR3 DNA: TGTTCCAGCAGCTTACTTCCTACAGGGGGACTCAATGAAAAACTGTTTTTT
CDR3 protein: CSSSLLPTGGLNEKLFF
V gene: TRBV7-9
J gene: TRBJ1-4
clone size: -
D gene: TRBD1